This T cell receptor beta chain was captured by sequencing in a study of a mutant IDH1 vaccine in newly diagnosed glioma. On the study more broadly: Antecedent treatment encompassed radiotherapy, temozolomide, or their combination; the majority received both. It was at week 35 that visit V12 occurred, and at week 47 that visit V13 did. Study-wide results and caveats: Variations in leading peripheral T cell clonotypes appeared to have no connection with pseudoprogression.

The CDR3 is 16 residues long. Germline CDR1 and CDR2: SGHVS and FNYEAQ. J lost 1 base, V lost 5 bases, and 6 bases had no gene match. Documented time point: week 35, safety follow-up. In the vaccine, a single dose held 300 ug of the mutant IDH1 20-mer peptide, along with topical imiquimod. New astrocytomas of WHO grade 3 or 4 that were IDH1-mutant and ATRX-lost were found in the donors. The data were produced by immunoSEQ multiplex PCR, yet TCRdb's version contains in-frame clones alone and is incomplete. The sample records approximately 50,000 clones, less than 90% being singletons. A remark on this clone: Its antigen is not known.

Sequencing was performed on PBMCs, taken from a glioma patient whose treatment included an IDH1 peptide vaccine. This sequence joins TRBV7-6 and TRBJ2-2, with TRBD1 matching over 8 bases. This TCR derives from a man aged 35 to 55 with glioma. CDR3 bases: TGTGCCAGCAGCACATGGACAGGGAGGAACACCGGGGAGCTGTTTTTT. Its translation: CASSTWTGRNTGELFF.